This is a list of T cell receptor beta chains from one sample in a study of cytomegalovirus exposure and HLA in healthy donors. Sequencing was performed with immunoSEQ multiplex PCR; in TCRdb, only in-frame clones are kept and a portion is missing. In the table there are roughly 140,000 clones, 65% to 85% of which are singletons. Source material: PBMCs. All receptors come from a woman aged 40 to 50 in good health and CMV-seropositive. Each CDR3 is given with its conserved first and last residue. D genes are given only for firm matches. Some rows have no size entry. The others give once, few or many, or a class for an expanded clone.

D gene: TRBD2; J gene: TRBJ2-1; V gene: TRBV9; clone size: .; CDR3 protein: CASSVGLGGAAVGGRDEQFF; CDR3 DNA: TGTGCCAGCAGCGTAGGTCTCGGGGGGGCGGCCGTGGGAGGGCGAGATGAGCAGTTCTTC
D gene: .; J gene: TRBJ1-5; V gene: TRBV6-5; clone size: .; CDR3 protein: CASTGWGGDNQPQHF; CDR3 DNA: TGTGCCAGCACCGGCTGGGGAGGGGACAATCAGCCCCAGCATTTT
D gene: TRBD2; J gene: TRBJ2-5; V gene: TRBV19; clone size: .; CDR3 protein: CASSISGETQYF; CDR3 DNA: TGTGCCAGTAGTATTAGCGGGGAGACCCAGTACTTC
D gene: .; J gene: TRBJ2-7; V gene: TRBV6-1; clone size: .; CDR3 protein: CASSEDTTLYFKQYF; CDR3 DNA: TGTGCCAGCAGTGAAGATACAACCTTGTATTTCAAGCAGTACTTC
D gene: .; J gene: TRBJ2-7; V gene: TRBV6-6; clone size: .; CDR3 protein: CASSRADNYEQYF; CDR3 DNA: TGTGCCAGCTCCAGGGCAGATAACTACGAGCAGTACTTC
D gene: TRBD1; J gene: TRBJ2-2; V gene: TRBV7-9; clone size: .; CDR3 protein: CASTDRGDTGELFF; CDR3 DNA: TGTGCCAGCACGGACAGGGGAGACACCGGGGAGCTGTTTTTT
D gene: .; J gene: TRBJ2-7; V gene: TRBV27; clone size: .; CDR3 protein: CASSLSPNYEQYF; CDR3 DNA: TGTGCCAGCAGTTTATCTCCCAACTACGAGCAGTACTTC
D gene: .; J gene: TRBJ1-4; V gene: TRBV6-1; clone size: few; CDR3 protein: CASSEGSATNEKLFF; CDR3 DNA: TGTGCCAGCAGTGAAGGGAGTGCAACTAATGAAAAACTGTTTTTT
D gene: .; J gene: TRBJ2-3; V gene: TRBV4-1; clone size: .; CDR3 protein: CASSPGPSTDTQYF; CDR3 DNA: TGCGCCAGCAGCCCAGGCCCAAGCACAGATACGCAGTATTTT
D gene: TRBD1; J gene: TRBJ1-6; V gene: TRBV6-5; clone size: few; CDR3 protein: CASMAGTDRSPLHF; CDR3 DNA: TGTGCCAGCATGGCGGGGACAGATCGTTCACCCCTCCACTTT
D gene: .; J gene: TRBJ2-5; V gene: TRBV5-1; clone size: once; CDR3 protein: CASSLFGGGETQYF; CDR3 DNA: TGCGCCAGCAGCTTGTTCGGGGGAGGAGAGACCCAGTACTTC
D gene: .; J gene: TRBJ1-3; V gene: TRBV2; clone size: .; CDR3 protein: CAFGREGNTIYF; CDR3 DNA: TGTGCCTTCGGACGGGAAGGGAACACCATATATTTT
D gene: .; J gene: TRBJ1-3; V gene: TRBV10-3; clone size: .; CDR3 protein: CAIRSDKSGNTIYF; CDR3 DNA: TGTGCCATCAGATCAGATAAGTCTGGAAACACCATATATTTT
D gene: .; J gene: TRBJ2-3; V gene: TRBV11-2; clone size: .; CDR3 protein: CASSLDRGIRPYF; CDR3 DNA: TGTGCCAGCAGCTTAGATCGGGGAATTCGTCCGTATTTT
D gene: .; J gene: TRBJ2-3; V gene: TRBV25-1; clone size: once; CDR3 protein: CASTNTGSDTQYF; CDR3 DNA: TGTGCCAGCACCAATACGGGGTCAGATACGCAGTATTTT
D gene: TRBD2; J gene: TRBJ2-3; V gene: TRBV9; clone size: .; CDR3 protein: CASSARTSGGTDTQYF; CDR3 DNA: TGTGCCAGCAGCGCTCGGACTAGCGGGGGCACAGATACGCAGTATTTT
D gene: .; J gene: TRBJ2-3; V gene: TRBV5-1; clone size: .; CDR3 protein: CASSLDLTSTDTQYF; CDR3 DNA: TGCGCCAGCAGCTTGGACCTCACTAGCACAGATACGCAGTATTTT
D gene: .; J gene: TRBJ2-5; V gene: TRBV11-2; clone size: .; CDR3 protein: CASSLGESASANF; CDR3 DNA: TGTGCCAGCAGCTTAGGGGAGTCGGCTAGTGCAAACTTC
D gene: .; J gene: TRBJ1-6; V gene: TRBV19; clone size: .; CDR3 protein: CASSPLPQQGQSPLHF; CDR3 DNA: TGTGCCAGTAGTCCACTACCCCAGCAGGGGCAGTCACCCCTCCACTTT
D gene: TRBD1; J gene: TRBJ2-1; V gene: TRBV6-1; clone size: .; CDR3 protein: CASEPGTGVGNEQFF; CDR3 DNA: TGTGCCAGCGAACCAGGGACAGGGGTGGGCAATGAGCAGTTCTTC
D gene: .; J gene: TRBJ1-3; V gene: TRBV5-1; clone size: .; CDR3 protein: CASSPDGNTIYF; CDR3 DNA: TGCGCCAGCAGCCCAGATGGAAACACCATATATTTT
D gene: TRBD2; J gene: TRBJ2-7; V gene: TRBV18; clone size: .; CDR3 protein: CASSPKTSGGLEQYF; CDR3 DNA: TGTGCCAGCTCACCGAAAACTAGCGGGGGCCTCGAGCAGTACTTC
D gene: .; J gene: TRBJ2-1; V gene: TRBV9; clone size: .; CDR3 protein: CASSVGQESSYNEQFF; CDR3 DNA: TGTGCCAGCAGCGTAGGACAGGAGAGCTCCTACAATGAGCAGTTCTTC
D gene: TRBD1; J gene: TRBJ1-6; V gene: TRBV9; clone size: once; CDR3 protein: CASSVEGTENSPLHF; CDR3 DNA: TGTGCCAGCAGCGTAGAAGGGACAGAGAATTCACCCCTCCACTTT
D gene: .; J gene: TRBJ2-5; V gene: TRBV5-1; clone size: .; CDR3 protein: CASSLQSGDISAQYF; CDR3 DNA: TGCGCCAGCAGCTTGCAGTCGGGGGATATATCCGCCCAGTACTTC
D gene: .; J gene: TRBJ2-7; V gene: TRBV30; clone size: few; CDR3 protein: CAWSEWTFLLREQYF; CDR3 DNA: TGTGCCTGGAGTGAATGGACATTCCTCCTACGGGAGCAGTACTTC
D gene: TRBD2; J gene: TRBJ2-3; V gene: TRBV6-6; clone size: .; CDR3 protein: CASSLSGGGLGDTQYF; CDR3 DNA: TGTGCCAGCAGTCTCAGCGGGGGGGGTTTAGGAGATACGCAGTATTTT
D gene: .; J gene: TRBJ1-2; V gene: TRBV29-1; clone size: few; CDR3 protein: CSVAETKGYTF; CDR3 DNA: TGCAGCGTTGCCGAGACAAAAGGCTACACCTTC
D gene: .; J gene: TRBJ2-6; V gene: TRBV5-1; clone size: .; CDR3 protein: CASSYGDTSGANVLTF; CDR3 DNA: TGCGCCAGCAGTTACGGGGACACCTCTGGGGCCAACGTCCTGACTTTC
D gene: .; J gene: TRBJ2-2; V gene: TRBV7-9; clone size: few; CDR3 protein: CASSLETGGVRTGELFF; CDR3 DNA: TGTGCCAGCAGCTTAGAGACTGGCGGGGTGAGGACCGGGGAGCTGTTTTTT
D gene: TRBD1; J gene: TRBJ1-3; V gene: TRBV5-1; clone size: .; CDR3 protein: CASSPTGGTGNTIYF; CDR3 DNA: TGCGCCAGCAGCCCTACAGGGGGAACTGGAAACACCATATATTTT
D gene: .; J gene: TRBJ1-5; V gene: TRBV9; clone size: .; CDR3 protein: CASSVEGEEGQPQHF; CDR3 DNA: TGTGCCAGCAGCGTAGAAGGGGAGGAGGGTCAGCCCCAGCATTTT
D gene: TRBD1; J gene: TRBJ1-6; V gene: TRBV28; clone size: few; CDR3 protein: CASSLLGRGILDSPLHF; CDR3 DNA: TGTGCCAGCAGTTTGCTGGGCAGGGGGATACTTGATTCACCCCTCCACTTT
D gene: .; J gene: TRBJ2-7; V gene: TRBV7-9; clone size: once; CDR3 protein: CASTGAGEYEQYF; CDR3 DNA: TGTGCCAGCACAGGGGCGGGGGAGTACGAGCAGTACTTC
D gene: .; J gene: TRBJ2-3; V gene: TRBV7-3; clone size: once; CDR3 protein: CASSLMGATSTDTQYF; CDR3 DNA: TGTGCCAGCAGCTTAATGGGGGCGACTAGCACAGATACGCAGTATTTT
D gene: .; J gene: TRBJ2-3; V gene: TRBV5-1; clone size: .; CDR3 protein: CASSPEGRDTQYF; CDR3 DNA: TGCGCCAGCAGCCCCGAGGGCAGAGATACGCAGTATTTT
D gene: .; J gene: TRBJ2-7; V gene: TRBV13; clone size: .; CDR3 protein: CASSYLDTSSIPYEQYF; CDR3 DNA: TGTGCCAGCAGCTACCTCGACACCTCCTCCATCCCCTACGAGCAGTACTTC
D gene: .; J gene: TRBJ2-2; V gene: TRBV10-3; clone size: .; CDR3 protein: CAISENPGLGLSNTGELFF; CDR3 DNA: TGTGCCATCAGTGAAAATCCAGGGCTGGGCCTTTCGAACACCGGGGAGCTGTTTTTT
D gene: .; J gene: TRBJ2-7; V gene: TRBV5-5; clone size: .; CDR3 protein: CASRRGGAYEQYF; CDR3 DNA: TGTGCCAGCAGACGAGGGGGGGCCTACGAGCAGTACTTC
D gene: .; J gene: TRBJ1-4; V gene: TRBV6-1; clone size: .; CDR3 protein: CASSKDWANEKLFF; CDR3 DNA: TGTGCCAGCAGCAAGGACTGGGCAAATGAAAAACTGTTTTTT
D gene: TRBD1; J gene: TRBJ1-3; V gene: TRBV9; clone size: few; CDR3 protein: CASSGVTGTGSGNTIYF; CDR3 DNA: TGTGCCAGCAGCGGAGTAACCGGGACAGGGTCTGGAAACACCATATATTTT
D gene: .; J gene: TRBJ1-5; V gene: TRBV6-1; clone size: .; CDR3 protein: CASSVNQPQHF; CDR3 DNA: TGTGCCAGCAGTGTAAATCAGCCCCAGCATTTT
D gene: TRBD2; J gene: TRBJ2-7; V gene: TRBV6-6; clone size: .; CDR3 protein: CASSYSASGDSYEQYF; CDR3 DNA: TGTGCCAGCAGTTACTCAGCTAGCGGGGATTCCTACGAGCAGTACTTC
D gene: .; J gene: TRBJ1-3; V gene: TRBV19; clone size: once; CDR3 protein: CASSERLSGNTIYF; CDR3 DNA: TGTGCCAGTAGTGAGAGACTGTCTGGAAACACCATATATTTT
D gene: TRBD2; J gene: TRBJ2-3; V gene: TRBV7-9; clone size: .; CDR3 protein: CASSPSGGVGDTQYF; CDR3 DNA: TGTGCCAGCAGCCCTAGCGGGGGGGTCGGCGATACGCAGTATTTT
D gene: TRBD2; J gene: TRBJ2-5; V gene: TRBV6-5; clone size: .; CDR3 protein: CASSYSAGKGETQYF; CDR3 DNA: TGTGCCAGCAGTTACTCAGCGGGGAAAGGAGAGACCCAGTACTTC
D gene: TRBD1; J gene: TRBJ2-7; V gene: TRBV28; clone size: .; CDR3 protein: CASSPPGTGADEQYF; CDR3 DNA: TGTGCCAGCAGTCCCCCCGGGACAGGGGCGGACGAGCAGTACTTC